This TCR beta chain originates from a study of glioma-infiltrating T cells. Germline V lookup: CDR1 SGHRS, CDR2 YFSETQ. This CDR3 contains 16 residues. Unmatched junction bases numbered 9, after V lost 3 bases and J lost 4 bases. The iRepertoire nested amplicon-rescue multiplex PCR amplified TCR alpha and beta CDR3s from RNA. In TCRdb, the multiplex PCR reads were re-called with MiXCR into one record per CDR3 protein. Of about 89,000 distinct CDR3 sequences listed, under 30% are singletons. The rearrangement joins TRBV5-1 to TRBJ2-1; 8 bases map to TRBD1. The source material was glioma tissue, nonneoplastic brain tissue, or PBMCs (not recorded which). The source of this sequence is a human donor with low-grade glioma or glioblastoma, undergoing nonglioma brain surgery, or in good health (not recorded which). The CDR3 sequence: CASSSDPQGAYNEQFF. The CDR3 bases are TGCGCCAGCAGCTCCGACCCCCAGGGGGCGTACAATGAGCAGTTCTTC.